The 14 T cell receptor beta chains listed next were all sequenced from one sample in a study of blood T cell repertoires in COVID-19. Profiled with immunoSEQ multiplex PCR; TCRdb holds only in-frame clones, not every one. The data contain fewer than 500,000 clones, around 87% of them singletons. Sequenced sample: PBMCs or T cells enriched from blood (not recorded which). These receptors came from a man aged 25-45 years who had recovered from COVID-19.

The V and J genes are TRBV6-5 and TRBJ2-2, with TRBD1 as a possible D gene (7 bases). The CDR3 is made up of 13 amino acids. The germline V and J ends were trimmed by 2 bases and 8 bases, with 9 bases remaining between them. Germline assignment: CDR1 MNHEY and CDR2 SVGAGI. The CDR3 sequence: CASSYQGGGELFF. CDR3 in DNA: TGTGCCAGCAGTTACCAGGGGGGTGGGGAGCTGTTTTTT.

The chain links TRBV19 to TRBJ1-1; TRBD1 might be the D (6 bases). Deletions cut 8 bases from V and 1 base from J, with 14 bases between. This CDR3 comprises 14 residues. The germline gives CDR1 LNHDA, CDR2 SQIVND (reference sequence). The CDR3: CASVSGHPNTEAFF. CDR3 DNA: TGTGCCAGTGTGTCGGGACACCCGAACACTGAAGCTTTCTTT.

J is TRBJ1-6 and V is TRBV7-2, with D unresolved. V lost 1 base and J 5 bases, leaving 6 bases between the germline ends. CDR1 is SGHTA, CDR2 FQGNSA, per germline. The CDR3 extends over 14 amino acids. This CDR3 reads CASSLGQDNSPLHF. The CDR3 coding sequence is TGTGCCAGCAGCTTAGGTCAGGATAATTCACCCCTCCACTTT.

There are a few counts of this clone. This chain joins TRBV18 and TRBJ1-2, with unresolved D. The V end was cut by 0 bases, the J end by 7 bases, with 12 bases between. This CDR3 region has 14 residues. Germline assignment: CDR1 KGHSH and CDR2 LQKENI. The DNA of the CDR3 is TGTGCCAGCTCACCACCGGGGAGGGTGGCTGGCTACACCTTC. Its translation: CASSPPGRVAGYTF.

Regarding this clone: Its ends do not fully match the called genes, so a read error is possible. The chain combines TRBV5-5 with TRBJ1-2; no definite D call. The CDR3 has 13 residues. Germline CDR1 SGHKS, CDR2 YYEKEE (reference sequence). This CDR3 reads CASSTSPEVHDLF. The CDR3, as DNA: TGTGCCAGCAGCACCTCCCCCGAGGTACACGACCTCTTC.

The chain is built from TRBV30 and TRBJ1-1, with D unresolved. Deletions cut 4 bases from V and 4 bases from J, with 16 bases between. The CDR3 runs to 14 residues. In germline, CDR1 is GTSNPN, CDR2 SVGIG (reference sequence). The CDR3, as DNA: TGTGCCTGGACTCGTGCGGTGGTAGGCACTGAAGCTTTCTTT. It translates to CAWTRAVVGTEAFF.

The chain joins TRBV7-6 to TRBJ1-3; TRBD1 is a possible D gene (6 bases). Looked up from germline, CDR1 is SGHVS and CDR2 is FNYEAQ. This CDR3 has 14 amino acids. The V gene lost 7 bases and the J gene lost 1 base, with 11 bases spanning the gap. CDR3 in DNA: TGTGCCAGCAAAGGGGGGGGATCTGGAAACACCATATATTTT. This translates into CASKGGGSGNTIYF.

The chain employs TRBV2 and TRBJ2-7; 8 bases match TRBD1. Germline loops: CDR1 SNHLY, CDR2 FYNNEI. CDR3 length equals 14 residues. J was trimmed by 5 bases and V by 7 bases; bases with no gene match: 10. CDR3 sequence: CASTLRDRFDEQYF. The DNA for the CDR3 is TGTGCCAGCACCCTCCGGGACAGGTTCGACGAGCAGTACTTC.

V usage is TRBV18 and J usage is TRBJ1-4; 10 positions agree with TRBD1. V trimming: 4 bases; J trimming: 6 bases; junction bases outside the gene matches: 2. Germline CDR1 KGHSH, CDR2 LQKENI. CDR3 length equals 14 residues. The CDR3 nucleotides are TGTGCCAGCTCACAGACAGGGGGCCATGAAAAACTGTTTTTT. Translation gives CASSQTGGHEKLFF.

This rearrangement joins TRBV6-2 or TRBV6-3 to TRBJ1-5; no reliable D call. Germline-derived CDR1 and CDR2 are MNHEY and SVGEGT. This CDR3 region has 14 residues. With 2 bases removed from V and 0 bases from J, the gap between germline ends came to 5 bases. CDR3 nucleotides: TGTGCCAGCAGTTACGCGGTTAGCAATCAGCCCCAGCATTTT. This translates into CASSYAVSNQPQHF.

The V and J genes are TRBV4-2 and TRBJ1-2; TRBD1 matches at 12 bases. The germline CDR1 and CDR2 sequences are LGHNA and YNFKEQ. The CDR3 has 16 residues. After removal of 0 bases from V and 9 bases from J, the junction contained 8 bases not matched to a gene. In DNA, the CDR3 is TGTGCCAGCAGCCAAGATCCTGCCGGGACAGGGGGCAGCTACACCTTC. This sequence encodes CASSQDPAGTGGSYTF.

The chain links TRBV7-9 to TRBJ1-2; 7 nucleotides agree with TRBD1. Germline CDR1 and CDR2: SEHNR and FQNEAQ (reference sequence). After removal of 5 bases from V and 8 bases from J, the junction contained 11 bases not matched to a gene. The CDR3 is 14 residues long. The CDR3 protein is CASSTGDGLRGYTF. CDR3 coding DNA: TGTGCCAGCAGCACAGGGGACGGATTAAGAGGCTACACCTTC.

The V and J genes are TRBV7-6 and TRBJ2-1, with 9 bases matching TRBD1. J lost 1 base, V lost 5 bases, and 3 bases had no gene match. Germline values: CDR1 SGHVS, CDR2 FNYEAQ. The CDR3 is made up of 15 amino acids. The CDR3 nucleotides are TGTGCCAGCAGCGGGGACAGGGCGTCCTACAATGAGCAGTTCTTC. As protein: CASSGDRASYNEQFF.

This clone was observed a single time. Here the CDR3 reads CASSSGGEGHQPQHF. DNA for the CDR3: TGTGCCAGCAGCTCAGGCGGGGAAGGGCATCAGCCCCAGCATTTT. This chain connects TRBV5-6 to TRBJ1-5, with unresolved D. The germline V and J ends were trimmed by 3 bases and 5 bases, with 15 bases remaining between them. Germline lookup yields CDR1 SGHDT and CDR2 YYEEEE. The CDR3 has 15 amino acids. Full variable domain (rest looked up from reference TRBV5-6 and TRBJ1-5): DAGVTQSPTHLIKTRGQQVTLRCSPKSGHDTVSWYQQALGQGPQFIFQYYEEEERQRGNFPDRFSGHQFPNYSSELNVNALLLGDSALYLCASSSGGEGHQPQHFGDGTRLSIL.